These 9 T cell receptor beta chains share one sample of origin, sequenced in a study of tumor-infiltrating lymphocytes in primary liver carcinoma. Co-extraction yielded RNA and DNA from roughly 20-30 mg of unsorted bulk tissue. TCR beta cDNA came from roughly 450 ng total RNA, primed with a constant-region primer. Investigators got TCR beta libraries out of three nested multiplex PCR rounds, done with slightly modified ARM-PCR. TRBV1-TRBV30 forward primers paired with a C-beta reverse primer drove the first two PCR rounds, around 9 cycles each. TCRdb fed the multiplex PCR reads into MiXCR, producing one record per CDR3 protein. The table has tens of thousands of distinct CDR3 sequences, roughly two thirds seen once; the top ten hold 28%. The specimen was liver tumor tissue from sampling region 4. Regarding subset: tumor region T4, right-lateral pole. These receptors all stem from a man aged 35-49 years with primary liver carcinoma and hepatitis B virus infection.

Concerning this clonotype: A read error may explain this, as a much larger clone is one base away. This sequence joins TRBV30 and TRBJ2-5; 7 nucleotides agree with TRBD2. The CDR3 totals 16 residues. The germline V gene has CDR1 GTSNPN and CDR2 SVGIG (reference sequence). After removal of 2 bases from V and 5 bases from J, the junction contained 14 bases not matched to a gene. CDR3 protein: CAWSRGLVGGKETQYF. The CDR3 DNA is TGTGCCTGGAGTAGAGGACTAGTGGGAGGCAAGGAGACCCAGTACTTC.

Concerning this clonotype: A much larger clone sits a single nucleotide away, making a read error possible. This chain joins TRBV7-9 and TRBJ2-1; D may be TRBD1 (5 bases). CDR3 length equals 15 residues. Germline V CDR1 and CDR2: SEHNR, FQNEAQ (reference sequence). The CDR3 nucleotides are TGTGCTGGGGCAACCGGGCTAGGGTCCCACAATGAGCAGTTCTTC. Amino acids: CAGATGLGSHNEQFF.

As concerns this clonotype: The CDR3 carries no conserved terminal phenylalanine or tryptophan, so it likely arises from a read error. Because the CDR3's place on the DNA is in doubt, the DNA is left out and the CDR3 is given as listed by TCRdb. The CDR3 is CTSSLTRTEAFL. J is TRBJ1-1 and V is TRBV13. Ends included, the CDR3 has 12 residues. CDR1 and CDR2 (germline): PRHDT, FYEKMQ (reference sequence).

As concerns this clonotype: Because the CDR3 is missing its conserved closing phenylalanine or tryptophan, this is likely a read error. It is unclear where the CDR3 begins or ends on the DNA, so no DNA is shown, and the CDR3 is as TCRdb lists it. The V gene is TRBV29-1, the J gene TRBJ2-1; TRBD1 was called by the table and not checked on the DNA. Germline V gene lookup returns CDR1 SQVTM and CDR2 ANQGSEA. With termini counted, the CDR3 has 13 amino acids. The CDR3 loop is CSVVPNAYNERFS.

To note about this clonotype: One base away lies a much larger clone, so this may be a sequencing read error. The V gene is TRBV30, the J gene TRBJ1-2; no reliable D call. The V end was cut by 7 bases, the J end by 2 bases, with 14 bases between. This CDR3 has 13 amino acids. Germline V gives CDR1 GTSNPN, CDR2 SVGIG (reference sequence). CDR3 in amino acids: CASGSEMNYGYTF. CDR3 coding DNA: TGTGCCTCGGGATCAGAGATGAACTATGGCTACACCTTC. The whole variable domain, filled in from reference TRBV30 and TRBJ1-2, reads SQTIHQWPATLVQPVGSPLSLECTVEGTSNPNLYWYRQAAGRGLQLLFYSVGIGQISSEVPQNLSASRPQDRQFILSSKKLLLSDSGFYLCASGSEMNYGYTFGSGTRLTVV.

Of note for this clonotype: At one end the junction does not follow the germline gene, possibly because of a read error. The chain couples TRBV11-2 to TRBJ2-1, with unresolved D. The CDR3 consists of 13 residues. Germline V gives CDR1 SGHAT, CDR2 FQNNGV. CDR3 region: CASTLNDTYEQFF. The CDR3 DNA reads as TGTGCCAGCACCTTAAATGATACCTACGAGCAGTTCTTC.

This clonotype occurred many times. The chain links TRBV5-1 to TRBJ1-1; 9 bases align to TRBD1. V was pared by 3 bases and J by 8 bases, with 5 bases of the junction left unmatched. The CDR3 has 13 residues. Per the germline V gene, CDR1 is SGHRS and CDR2 is YFSETQ. In DNA form, the CDR3 reads TGCGCCAGCAGCTCGGACAGGGGCTGGGAAGCTTTCTTT. It specifies CASSSDRGWEAFF.

Only a few counts were recorded for this clonotype. This may arise from a read error, as a much more abundant clone is one base away. The genes are TRBV28 and TRBJ1-5; D unresolved. The CDR3 extends over 13 amino acids. Germline V gene lookup returns CDR1 MDHEN and CDR2 SYDVKM. V lost 3 bases and J 7 bases, leaving 10 bases between the germline ends. In DNA form, the CDR3 reads TGTGCCAGCAGTTTGGCCGCCAAACAGCCCCAGCATTTT. It yields the protein CASSLAAKQPQHF.

Comment on this clonotype: At one end, the junction sequence differs from germline, possibly due to a read error. The chain has TRBV11-2 and TRBJ2-3; TRBD2 agrees at 9 bases. Per the germline V gene, CDR1 is SGHAT and CDR2 is FQNNGV. This CDR3 has 16 residues. CDR3 in DNA: TGTGCCGGCAGCCCCCCGACTAGCGGCAGAACAGATACGCAGTATTTC. Its protein product is CAGSPPTSGRTDTQYF.